The 13 T cell receptor beta chains in this list originate from one sample, sequenced in a study of CD8+CD57+ T cells in acquired aplastic anemia. It was patients with CD8+CD57+ cell expansion by flow cytometry who were chosen for sequencing. Template material for TCR beta VDJ and CDR3 profiling consisted of genomic DNA. MiXCR was run by TCRdb on the reads, yielding one entry per CDR3 protein. Of around 430,000 distinct CDR3 sequences in the sample, about a third were seen once. Sequencing input: sorted CD4+, CD8+, or CD8+CD57+ T cells (not recorded which) from PBMCs. The receptor source for this set is a human donor with aplastic anemia.

The chain combines TRBV6-1 with TRBJ1-2; 9 bases fit TRBD1. CDR1 is MNHNS and CDR2 is SASEGT in the germline V gene. J gave up 2 bases and V 6 bases, and 4 bases lay outside the gene matches. CDR3 length equals 14 residues. The CDR3 nucleotides are TGTGCCAGCAGCTGTGGGACAGGGAACTATGGCTACACCTTC. Its protein product is CASSCGTGNYGYTF.

The chain employs TRBV6-1 and TRBJ1-1; D is unclear. Germline V gene sequence: CDR1 MNHNS, CDR2 SASEGT. Deletions cut 5 bases from V and 0 bases from J, with 13 bases between. The CDR3 runs to 15 residues. The CDR3 DNA is TGTGCCAGCAGTCCACAGCGGGCCTTGAACACTGAAGCTTTCTTT. Amino acids: CASSPQRALNTEAFF.

The chain employs TRBV7-2 and TRBJ2-1; 10 bases are a match to TRBD2. Germline CDR1 reads SGHTA; CDR2 reads FQGNSA. The ends lost 1 base at V and 7 bases at J; junction bases unmatched: 4. The CDR3 is 15 residues long. The CDR3 region has the DNA TGTGCCAGCAGCTTAGTGCTAGCGGGAGTTAATGAGCAGTTCTTC. Protein product: CASSLVLAGVNEQFF.

This clonotype was seen repeatedly, ten times or more. This chain joins TRBV2 and TRBJ1-2; 7 nucleotides agree with TRBD1. Unmatched junction bases numbered 10, after V lost 2 bases and J lost 7 bases. This CDR3 comprises 15 residues. Germline V gene sequence: CDR1 SNHLY, CDR2 FYNNEI. CDR3 nucleotides: TGTGCCAGCAGTGAATTCACGACAGGGAATGGTGGCTACACCTTC. Translated: CASSEFTTGNGGYTF.

This rearrangement joins TRBV19 to TRBJ1-5; D is unresolved. The CDR3 runs 15 residues. With 5 bases removed from V and 2 bases from J, the gap between germline ends came to 13 bases. CDR1 is LNHDA, CDR2 SQIVND, per germline (reference sequence). The chain's CDR3 is CASSSTIGGNQPQHF. In DNA, the CDR3 is TGTGCCAGTAGTTCCACAATCGGTGGCAATCAGCCCCAGCATTTT.

This chain joins TRBV7-3 and TRBJ2-3; weak D call: TRBD1 (6 bases). This CDR3 is built from 15 residues. Germline assignment: CDR1 SGHTA and CDR2 FQGTGA. The ends were cut back, 4 bases at V and 8 bases at J, with 19 bases in the middle. This chain's CDR3 is CASSSAAVQGGTQYF. In DNA form, the CDR3 reads TGTGCCAGCAGCTCCGCCGCCGTGCAAGGGGGTACGCAGTATTTT.

This clonotype was seen repeatedly, ten times or more. The chain is built from TRBV29-1 and TRBJ2-7; D is ambiguous. Trimming shortened V by 4 bases and J by 0 bases, and 13 bases separated the two germline ends. Germline-derived CDR1 and CDR2 are SQVTM and ANQGSEA. The CDR3 loop spans 14 amino acids. CDR3 amino acids: CSVVRGLSSYEQYF. The CDR3 DNA sequence: TGCAGCGTTGTACGTGGCCTGTCCTCCTACGAGCAGTACTTC.

This clonotype was seen at least ten times. This chain joins TRBV2 and TRBJ1-1; D call uncertain. Deletions cut 3 bases from V and 2 bases from J, with 10 bases between. There are 14 residues in the CDR3. The germline gives CDR1 SNHLY, CDR2 FYNNEI. CDR3 sequence: CASSDGLENTEAFF. CDR3 bases: TGTGCCAGCAGTGACGGACTGGAAAACACTGAAGCTTTCTTT.

The table lists this clonotype with many counts. The chain has TRBV10-3 and TRBJ1-5; D gene unclear. The CDR3 contains 12 residues. CDR1 and CDR2 from the germline V gene are ENHRY and SYGVKD. Trimming removed 3 bases at V and 7 bases at J, with 7 bases between. The CDR3 protein is CAISERNQPQHF. CDR3 sequence (DNA): TGTGCCATCAGTGAAAGGAACCAGCCCCAGCATTTT.

The chain uses TRBV11-3 and TRBJ2-1; a weak D match, TRBD1 (5 bases). The length of the CDR3 is 13 residues. Per germline, CDR1 SGHNT and CDR2 YENEEA. V lost 3 bases to trimming and J lost 9 bases, with 12 bases between them. CDR3 sequence (DNA): TGTGCCAGCAGCTTGGCAGACAGCACTGAGCAGTTCTTC. Protein: CASSLADSTEQFF.

This clonotype was recorded a few times. V is TRBV6-1 and J is TRBJ2-5, with 7 positions matching TRBD1. Losses at the gene ends were 6 bases for V and 2 bases for J; bases not matched to a gene: 6. Germline V gives CDR1 MNHNS, CDR2 SASEGT. The CDR3 is made up of 14 amino acids. The CDR3 loop is CASRRGTDQETQYF. As DNA, the CDR3 is TGTGCCAGCAGGCGAGGGACAGATCAAGAGACCCAGTACTTC.

This chain uses TRBV25-1 with TRBJ2-7, with TRBD1 matching over 7 bases. Unmatched junction bases numbered 13, after V lost 8 bases and J lost 3 bases. The CDR3 extends over 15 amino acids. Per germline, CDR1 MGHDK and CDR2 SYGVNS. The DNA for the CDR3 is TGTGCCAGCTCACCTCAATCCGGACAGGTCTACGAGCAGTACTTC. Protein sequence: CASSPQSGQVYEQYF.

The chain has TRBV6-5 and TRBJ1-3, with 8 bases matching TRBD1. CDR1 and CDR2 (germline): MNHEY, SVGAGI. The CDR3 contains 17 residues. The trim removed 4 bases at V and 0 bases at J, leaving 8 bases unmatched. The CDR3 DNA is TGTGCCAGCAGTTTCAAGTCAGGGGGCCTCTCTGGAAACACCATATATTTT. Translated: CASSFKSGGLSGNTIYF.